This entry describes one TCR beta chain. Its antigen remains unknown. This record belongs to a study of cytomegalovirus exposure and HLA in healthy donors. Study-wide results and limits: The TCR clusters that emerged in the first cohort tended, a later analysis found, to co-occur in the 110 or so validation repertoires. Listed as cytomegalovirus-associated were approximately 160 TCR beta chains. Across donors, most TCRs were seen rarely, yet some public ones were widespread.

Separate from the roughly 720-subject first cohort, the approximately 120-subject validation cohort was the one that the donors belonged to. Assay used: immunoSEQ multiplex PCR; TCRdb lists only in-frame clones, some missing. The sample comprises 200,000 to 300,000 clones, roughly 89% of which are singletons, and approximately 2.5% rests with the top ten. V dropped 3 bases and J dropped 4 bases, with 10 bases sitting between them. CDR1 and CDR2 from the germline V gene are MDHEN and SYDVKM. This CDR3 has 14 amino acids. This chain links TRBV28 with TRBJ1-5; the D is unclear. This TCR was sampled from a man between 18 and 29 years old in good health and CMV-seronegative. The sample was PBMCs. This CDR3 is CASSFLISNQPQHF. The CDR3 region has the DNA TGTGCCAGCAGTTTTCTAATAAGTAATCAGCCCCAGCATTTT. Drawing the rest from reference TRBV28 and TRBJ1-5, the complete variable domain is DVKVTQSSRYLVKRTGEKVFLECVQDMDHENMFWYRQDPGLGLRLIYFSYDVKMKEKGDIPEGYSVSREKKERFSLILESASTNQTSMYLCASSFLISNQPQHFGDGTRLSIL.